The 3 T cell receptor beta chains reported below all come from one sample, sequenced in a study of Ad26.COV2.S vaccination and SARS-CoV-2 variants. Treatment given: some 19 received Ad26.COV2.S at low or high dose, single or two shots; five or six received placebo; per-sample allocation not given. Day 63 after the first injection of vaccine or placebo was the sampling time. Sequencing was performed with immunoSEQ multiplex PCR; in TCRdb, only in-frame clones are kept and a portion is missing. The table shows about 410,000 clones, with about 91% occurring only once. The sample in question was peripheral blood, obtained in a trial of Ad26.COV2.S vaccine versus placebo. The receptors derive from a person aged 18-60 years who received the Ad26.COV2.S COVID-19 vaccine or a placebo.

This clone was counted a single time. The CDR3 bases are TGCGCCAGCAGCCAAGTCCCGTTTGCCTCTGGAAACACCATATATTTT. This encodes CASSQVPFASGNTIYF. The V gene is TRBV4-1, the J gene TRBJ1-3; no reliable D call. Per the germline V gene, CDR1 is MGHRA and CDR2 is YSYEKL. The CDR3 runs 16 residues. Trimming cost V 1 base and J 0 bases, with 10 bases left between them.

The CDR3 DNA is TGTGCCAGTAGTGCAGGGGTTGCGTCCTACGAGCAGTACTTC. Amino acid sequence: CASSAGVASYEQYF. The genes are TRBV19 and TRBJ2-7, with a tentative D call TRBD1 (6 bases). Germline V gives CDR1 LNHDA, CDR2 SQIVND (reference sequence). Between the trimmed V and J ends, which lost 5 bases and 1 base, there was a span of 12 bases. The CDR3 contains 14 residues.

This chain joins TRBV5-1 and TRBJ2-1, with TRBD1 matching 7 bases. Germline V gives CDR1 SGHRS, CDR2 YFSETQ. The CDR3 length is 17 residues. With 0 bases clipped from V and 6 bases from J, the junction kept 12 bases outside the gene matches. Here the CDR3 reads CASSLALRGSFSNEQFF. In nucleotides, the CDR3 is TGCGCCAGCAGCTTGGCCCTCAGGGGGAGTTTTTCCAATGAGCAGTTCTTC.